The 3 T cell receptor beta chains reported below all come from one sample, sequenced in a study of blood T cell repertoires in COVID-19 (dated by TCRdb to between 2020 and 2021). The method was the immunoSEQ multiplex PCR assay. TCRdb stores this immuneACCESS table with in-frame sequences only. Part of the clones is absent; in the studies checked, under half of the shortfall reflects unresolved V genes, and no reason is known for the rest. In all, the sample holds 110,000 to 150,000 clones, and 85% to 90% of those were seen once. The ten most abundant clones make up about 11% of the sample. What was sequenced was peripheral blood. The receptors come from a man in his forties or fifties with active or convalescent COVID-19.

This chain joins TRBV10-1 and TRBJ2-7; 9 bases are shared with TRBD1. The CDR3 has 13 residues. Trimming took 5 bases from V and 7 from J; bases not matched to a gene: 6. Germline loops: CDR1 WNHNN, CDR2 SYGVQD (reference sequence). Here the CDR3 reads CASSLQGAHEQYF. As DNA, the CDR3 is TGCGCCAGCAGTCTACAGGGGGCTCATGAGCAGTACTTC.

In this sample, this clone turned up once. The J gene is TRBJ2-5, the V gene TRBV28, with TRBD2 identical over 7 bases. CDR1 is MDHEN and CDR2 is SYDVKM in the germline V gene. J gave up 7 bases and V 4 bases, and 3 bases lay outside the gene matches. The CDR3 loop spans 12 amino acids. The CDR3 region has the DNA TGTGCCAGCAGTTCGGGGGGATGGACCCAGTACTTC. It specifies CASSSGGWTQYF. Full variable domain (outside the CDR3, taken from reference TRBV28 and TRBJ2-5): DVKVTQSSRYLVKRTGEKVFLECVQDMDHENMFWYRQDPGLGLRLIYFSYDVKMKEKGDIPEGYSVSREKKERFSLILESASTNQTSMYLCASSSGGWTQYFGPGTRLLVL.

DNA of the CDR3: TGTGCCAGCAGCGCCGGGACAGCGAACACTGAAGCTTTCTTT. Protein: CASSAGTANTEAFF. The chain carries TRBV7-2 and TRBJ1-1; 7 bases are a match to TRBD1. The CDR3 loop spans 14 amino acids. Looked up from germline, CDR1 is SGHTA and CDR2 is FQGNSA. V shed 5 bases and J 1 base; nucleotides not matched to a gene: 4.